The 16 T cell receptor beta chains reported below all come from one sample, sequenced in a study of blood T cells in healthy people across ages. With a J-beta primer mix and a sample-barcoded 5' primer, a second PCR ran about 6 to 11 cycles. Using its own MiXCR run on the 5' RACE reads, TCRdb lists one record per CDR3 protein. The sample shows around 1.5 million distinct CDR3 sequences, 55% to 75% of them seen only once. The sample was blood. The source is a man between 18 and 35 years old in good health.

CDR3 in DNA: TGCAGTGCTAGTCACCTCGGGACAGGAGGGGGCAAAAACATTCAGTACTTC. Amino acids: CSASHLGTGGGKNIQYF. This rearrangement joins TRBV20-1 to TRBJ2-4, with TRBD1 identical over 8 bases. There are 17 residues in the CDR3. The trim removed 3 bases at V and 3 bases at J, leaving 13 bases unmatched. Germline CDR1 reads DFQATT; CDR2 reads SNEGSKA (reference sequence).

The chain has TRBV29-1 and TRBJ2-3; TRBD1 might be the D (6 bases). Germline V CDR1 and CDR2: SQVTM, ANQGSEA. The CDR3 runs to 14 residues. V shed 4 bases and J shed 2 bases, with 13 bases lying between them. CDR3 DNA sequence: TGCAGCGTTGCAGGGGTTCGGGACACAGATACGCAGTATTTT. Translation gives CSVAGVRDTDTQYF.

The chain links TRBV7-2 to TRBJ2-7; 12 nucleotides line up with TRBD2. This CDR3 has 17 amino acids. Germline V gene sequence: CDR1 SGHTA, CDR2 FQGNSA. Trimming took 3 bases from V and 1 from J; bases not matched to a gene: 7. The CDR3 coding sequence is TGTGCCAGCAGCTTCGGGACTAGCGGGTACAGATCCTACGAGCAGTACTTC. Translation gives CASSFGTSGYRSYEQYF.

The chain joins TRBV11-1 to TRBJ2-3; 7 nucleotides agree with TRBD2. J was trimmed by 1 base and V by 6 bases; bases with no gene match: 7. Germline V gene lookup returns CDR1 SGHAT and CDR2 FQDESV (reference sequence). The CDR3 is 15 residues long. CDR3 loop: CASSLQRGCTDTQYF. The CDR3 DNA reads TGTGCCAGCAGTTTACAGCGGGGCTGCACAGATACGCAGTATTTT.

The rearrangement uses TRBV6-1 and TRBJ2-7; 9 bases fit TRBD2. The DNA end is a closer match to TRBJ2-5, so the J assignment may be wrong. The CDR3 loop spans 16 amino acids. Germline CDR1 and CDR2: MNHNS and SASEGT. The CDR3 here is CASSEAIGSGGETQYF. CDR3 sequence (DNA): TGTGCCAGCAGTGAAGCGATAGGTAGCGGGGGTGAGACCCAGTACTTC.

This clonotype has just a few counts. The chain couples TRBV29-1 to TRBJ2-5, with TRBD2 as a possible D gene (6 bases). The DNA end is more similar to TRBJ2-7, so the J call may be wrong. CDR1 SQVTM and CDR2 ANQGSEA come from the germline V gene. The CDR3 has 13 residues. The CDR3 spells CSTAWDSRTEQYF. In DNA form, the CDR3 reads TGCAGCACCGCCTGGGACTCTCGAACCGAGCAGTACTTC.

With regard to this clonotype: The junction and the germline gene differ at one end; a read error may be behind it. The chain uses TRBV11-2 and TRBJ2-1, with 10 bases lining up with TRBD2. Germline lookup yields CDR1 SGHAT and CDR2 FQNNGV. This CDR3 contains 16 residues. CDR3 bases: TGTGCCGGCAGCTCCCGAGGAGCGGGAGGGTACAATGAGCAGTTCTTC. Its protein product is CAGSSRGAGGYNEQFF.

This clonotype was detected a few times. The rearrangement links TRBV7-2 to TRBJ2-1, with no clear D. The V end was cut by 2 bases, the J end by 8 bases, with 10 bases between. The CDR3 consists of 13 residues. Germline lookup yields CDR1 SGHTA and CDR2 FQGNSA. DNA for the CDR3: TGTGCCAGCAGCTTACGTCGCCGCGATGAGCAGTTCTTC. It translates to CASSLRRRDEQFF.

This clonotype was detected a few times. The rearrangement links TRBV5-6 to TRBJ2-7, with 8 bases lining up with TRBD2. The germline gives CDR1 SGHDT, CDR2 YYEEEE. With V trimmed by 3 bases and J by 5 bases, 10 bases remained unmatched. The CDR3 has 15 residues. The CDR3 DNA follows: TGTGCCAGCAGCTCCGGGACTAGTTTGGTTCACGAGCAGTACTTC. Translated: CASSSGTSLVHEQYF.

Regarding this clonotype: A read error may explain this, as a much larger clone is one base away. This chain uses TRBV4-1 with TRBJ2-5; possibly TRBD1 or TRBD2 for D (5 bases each). The J call may be wrong; the DNA end is better matched by TRBJ2-1. The CDR3 has 16 amino acids. From germline, CDR1 is MGHRA and CDR2 YSYEKL. CDR3 nucleotide sequence: TGCGCCAGCAGCCAAGGTTACGGGACCCTTCAAGAGACCCAGTTCTTC. Protein sequence: CASSQGYGTLQETQFF.

V usage is TRBV4-3 and J usage is TRBJ1-3, with 9 bases aligning to TRBD1. V was clipped by 4 bases and J by 0 bases; unmatched bases: 7. Germline V gene data show CDR1 as LGHNA and CDR2 as YSLEER. The CDR3 totals 17 residues. CDR3 protein: CASSRRTGDFSGNTIYF. In nucleotides, the CDR3 is TGCGCCAGCAGCCGAAGGACAGGGGACTTCTCTGGAAACACCATATATTTT.

The chain employs TRBV20-1 and TRBJ1-1; D possibly corresponds to TRBD1 (6 bases). The V and J ends lost 2 bases and 3 bases respectively, with 16 bases between them. The CDR3 runs 15 residues. Germline CDR1 and CDR2: DFQATT and SNEGSKA (reference sequence). CDR3 nucleotide sequence: TGCAGTGCTAGATCCCCGGGGGGGGCGGACACTGAAGCTTTCTTT. It specifies CSARSPGGADTEAFF.

V usage is TRBV27 and J usage is TRBJ2-7; D is unclear. The germline gives CDR1 MNHEY, CDR2 SMNVEV (reference sequence). V lost 3 bases and J lost 1, with 10 bases in between. The CDR3 is 14 amino acids. The CDR3: CASSLNKESYEQYF. In DNA, the CDR3 is TGTGCCAGCAGTTTGAATAAGGAGTCCTACGAGCAGTACTTC.

The chain joins TRBV29-1 to TRBJ2-7; 7 nucleotides match TRBD2. CDR1 and CDR2 from the germline V gene are SQVTM and ANQGSEA. V lost 4 bases and J lost 0; bases outside the gene matches: 12. This CDR3 region has 16 residues. The CDR3 region is CSVGERASGNSYEQYF. The CDR3, as DNA: TGCAGCGTTGGGGAAAGGGCTAGCGGTAACTCCTACGAGCAGTACTTC.

This clonotype was detected a few times. This chain links TRBV6-2 or TRBV6-3 with TRBJ2-3, with unresolved D. There are 12 residues in the CDR3. Germline CDR1 MNHEY, CDR2 SVGEGT. The V and J ends lost 5 bases and 6 bases respectively, with 9 bases between them. Written as DNA, the CDR3 is TGTGCCAGCAGTAACTATGGGGATACGCAGTATTTT. Protein: CASSNYGDTQYF.

This clonotype appeared a few times. The chain couples TRBV7-2 to TRBJ2-4; D assignment may be TRBD1 or TRBD2 (6 bases each). V lost 6 bases and J 1 base, leaving 16 bases between the germline ends. The germline CDR1 and CDR2 sequences are SGHTA and FQGNSA. The CDR3 has 16 amino acids. The CDR3 loop is CASSPQGGWAKNIQYF. The CDR3 DNA is TGTGCCAGCAGTCCCCAAGGGGGGTGGGCCAAAAACATTCAGTACTTC.